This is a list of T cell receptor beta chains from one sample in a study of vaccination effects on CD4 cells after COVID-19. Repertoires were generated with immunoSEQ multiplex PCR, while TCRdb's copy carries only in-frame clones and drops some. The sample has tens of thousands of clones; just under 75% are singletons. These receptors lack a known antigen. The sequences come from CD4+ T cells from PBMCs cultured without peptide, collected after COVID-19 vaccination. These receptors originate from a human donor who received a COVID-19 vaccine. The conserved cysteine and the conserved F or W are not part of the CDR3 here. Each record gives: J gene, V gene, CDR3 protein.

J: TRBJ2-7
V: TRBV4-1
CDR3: ASSRTPGQKNEQY

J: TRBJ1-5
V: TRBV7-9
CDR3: ASSLGSGINQPQH

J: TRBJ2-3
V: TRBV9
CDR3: ASSVGRRGGTDTQY

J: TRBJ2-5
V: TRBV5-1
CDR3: ASSLDGETQY

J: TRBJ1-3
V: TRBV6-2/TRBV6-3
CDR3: ASSYGPGRDTIY

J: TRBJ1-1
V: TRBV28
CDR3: ASSNLMNTEAF

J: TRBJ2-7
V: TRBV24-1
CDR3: ATSELIYRESYEQY

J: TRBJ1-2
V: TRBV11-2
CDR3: ASSGIGGRWGYT

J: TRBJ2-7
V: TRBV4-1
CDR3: ASSQEGGAFSYEQY

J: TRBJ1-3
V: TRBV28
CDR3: ATTWGGPFSPGSGNTIY

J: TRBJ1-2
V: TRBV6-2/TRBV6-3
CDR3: ASSYSIYGYT

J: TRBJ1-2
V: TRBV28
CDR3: ASSFLGSYGYT

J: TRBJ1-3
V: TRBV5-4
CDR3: ASSPTGSGNTIY

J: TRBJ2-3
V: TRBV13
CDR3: ASSLDPNTDTQY

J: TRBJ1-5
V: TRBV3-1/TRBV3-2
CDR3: ASSPQANQPQH

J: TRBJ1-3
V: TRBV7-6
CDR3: ASSLTHSSSGNTIY

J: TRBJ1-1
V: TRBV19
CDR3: ASGQGRTEAF

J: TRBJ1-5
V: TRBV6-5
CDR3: ASSLSRQGSNQPQH

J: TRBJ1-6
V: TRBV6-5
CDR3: ASRPDSKYNSPLH

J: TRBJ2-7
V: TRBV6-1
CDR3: ASSEMSLTGYEQY

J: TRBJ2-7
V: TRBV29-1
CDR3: SVARQGIGYEQY

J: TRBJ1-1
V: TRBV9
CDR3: ASSPRDVGAF

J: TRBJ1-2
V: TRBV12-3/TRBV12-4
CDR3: ASSLGQGGGYT

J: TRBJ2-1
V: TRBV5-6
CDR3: ASSLAGPRNEQF

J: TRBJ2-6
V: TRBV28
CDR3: ASSAQAAGANVLT

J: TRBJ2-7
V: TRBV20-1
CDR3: SASKVGVISYEQY

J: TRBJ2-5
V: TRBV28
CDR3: ASSLGGIQETQY

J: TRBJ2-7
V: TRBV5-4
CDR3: ASSLTGGNEQY

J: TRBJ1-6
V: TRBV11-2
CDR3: ASSLGAGLVGSPLH

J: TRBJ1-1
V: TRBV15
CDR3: ATSRRPLDRYMPTEAF

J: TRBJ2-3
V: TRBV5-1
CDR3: ASSLRGAEDTQY

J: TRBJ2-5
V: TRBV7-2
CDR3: ASSLAPKGLGVKTQY

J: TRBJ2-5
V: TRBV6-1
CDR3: ASSEASKETQY

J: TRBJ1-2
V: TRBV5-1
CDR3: ASSLDPLRGGINYGYT

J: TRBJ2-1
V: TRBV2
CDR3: ASSTGLRYNEQF

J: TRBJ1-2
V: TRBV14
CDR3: ASSRSGSFNYGYT

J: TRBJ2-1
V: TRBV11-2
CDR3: ASSFAGFNEQF

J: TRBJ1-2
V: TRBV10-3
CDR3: AMAGQSNGYT

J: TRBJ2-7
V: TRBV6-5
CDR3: ASSYTRTSSEQY

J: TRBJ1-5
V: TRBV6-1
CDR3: ASSETVGGAQH

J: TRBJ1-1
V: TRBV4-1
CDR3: ASSPRLRDTEAF

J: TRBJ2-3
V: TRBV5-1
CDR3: ASSPGSGETDTQY

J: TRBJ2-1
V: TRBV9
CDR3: ASSVGTLVNNEQF

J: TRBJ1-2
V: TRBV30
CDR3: AWSVLLGTKRDGYT

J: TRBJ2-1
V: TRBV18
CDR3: ASSPRAGNLNEQF

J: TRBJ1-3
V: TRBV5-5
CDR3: ASSLTGTRGDTIY

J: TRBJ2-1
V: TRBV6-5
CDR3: ASSNRQDAYNEQF